This T cell receptor (beta chain) was identified during a study of graft-versus-host responses after intestinal transplantation. Study-level information: All of the recipients had induction that used anti-thymocyte globulin, then tacrolimus and steroids for around three years. Study-wide results and caveats: HvG clone declines early post-transplant were associated with peak circulating GvH levels. Patients with graft-donor T cell macrochimerism had high graft-versus-host to host-versus-graft clonal ratios in allografts. The authors found GvH clones in recipient marrow, some appearing first in ileum or blood.

The CDR3 extends over 13 amino acids. Germline V gives CDR1 SEHNR, CDR2 FQNEAQ (reference sequence). Clones were read by immunoSEQ multiplex PCR, and TCRdb kept only the in-frame ones, dropping some. The sample carries tens of thousands of clones, 85% to 90% recorded once. With regard to this clone: Antigen unknown.

The V and J genes are TRBV7-9 and TRBJ2-5; no definite D call. The J call may be incorrect, as the DNA end agrees better with TRBJ2-7. The TCR was taken from a human donor who received an intestinal transplant. Specimen: unstimulated CD4+ T cells sorted from spleen or lymph node cells, collected before intestinal transplant. In DNA, the CDR3 is TGTGCCAGCAGCTTACTGATCGACTACGAGCAGTACTTC. Its protein is CASSLLIDYEQYF.